The rows below give T cell receptor beta chains drawn from one sample of a study of T cell changes during pregnancy in multiple sclerosis. TCRdb keeps only in-frame clones here, not all; method: immunoSEQ multiplex PCR. The table has 50,000 to 70,000 clones, just under 95% seen once. This specimen was peripheral blood, taken in the second trimester of pregnancy. All receptors come from a female donor with multiple sclerosis, enrolled in a pregnancy study. Both conserved end residues are part of each CDR3. A D gene is named only where the DNA matches it firmly. Some rows have no size entry. The others give once, few or many, or a class for an expanded clone.

j_gene: TRBJ2-3
d_gene: TRBD2
abundance: -
v_gene: TRBV12-5
CDR3aa: CASGLVLSSGISDTQYF
CDR3nt: TGTGCTAGTGGTTTGGTATTGTCTAGCGGGATTTCAGATACGCAGTATTTT

j_gene: TRBJ1-5
d_gene: -
abundance: -
v_gene: TRBV21-1
CDR3aa: CASSKETGDYSNQPQHF
CDR3nt: TGTGCCAGCAGCAAAGAGACAGGAGATTATAGCAATCAGCCCCAGCATTTT

j_gene: TRBJ1-1
d_gene: TRBD1
abundance: -
v_gene: TRBV10-3
CDR3aa: CAARDREISTEAFF
CDR3nt: TGTGCCGCCCGGGACAGGGAGATTAGCACTGAAGCTTTCTTT

j_gene: TRBJ1-4
d_gene: -
abundance: -
v_gene: TRBV7-2
CDR3aa: CASSSSRASTNEKLFF
CDR3nt: TGTGCCAGCAGCTCCTCTCGAGCGTCCACTAATGAAAAACTGTTTTTT

j_gene: TRBJ2-2
d_gene: -
abundance: once
v_gene: TRBV5-1
CDR3aa: CASSPREGGSTGELFF
CDR3nt: TGCGCCAGCAGCCCCCGTGAGGGAGGTTCCACCGGGGAGCTGTTTTTT

j_gene: TRBJ1-5
d_gene: TRBD1
abundance: -
v_gene: TRBV19
CDR3aa: CASSRTGQPQHF
CDR3nt: TGTGCCAGTAGTCGGACAGGGCAGCCCCAGCATTTT

j_gene: TRBJ1-2
d_gene: TRBD1
abundance: -
v_gene: TRBV28
CDR3aa: CASSGTGTGRYGYTF
CDR3nt: TGTGCCAGCAGTGGAACCGGGACAGGGCGCTATGGCTACACCTTC

j_gene: TRBJ2-2
d_gene: -
abundance: -
v_gene: TRBV21-1
CDR3aa: CASSKVRGGNTGELFF
CDR3nt: TGTGCCAGCAGCAAAGTTCGTGGCGGGAACACCGGGGAGCTGTTTTTT

j_gene: TRBJ2-7
d_gene: TRBD2
abundance: -
v_gene: TRBV25-1
CDR3aa: CASSRRTSGYEQYF
CDR3nt: TGTGCCAGCAGCCGGAGGACTAGCGGATACGAGCAGTACTTC

j_gene: TRBJ2-2
d_gene: TRBD2
abundance: -
v_gene: TRBV2
CDR3aa: CASTGRATTGELFF
CDR3nt: TGTGCCAGCACCGGGAGGGCCACCACCGGGGAGCTGTTTTTT

j_gene: TRBJ2-3
d_gene: -
abundance: -
v_gene: TRBV11-2
CDR3aa: CASSLGLPGAADTQYF
CDR3nt: TGTGCCAGCAGCTTAGGACTACCAGGAGCTGCAGATACGCAGTATTTT

j_gene: TRBJ2-6
d_gene: -
abundance: -
v_gene: TRBV6-4
CDR3aa: CASSDSGAGSGANVLTF
CDR3nt: TGTGCCAGCAGTGACTCGGGGGCAGGCTCTGGGGCCAACGTCCTGACTTTC

j_gene: TRBJ2-1
d_gene: TRBD2
abundance: -
v_gene: TRBV30
CDR3aa: CAWSPPGTSRREQFF
CDR3nt: TGTGCCTGGAGTCCTCCCGGGACTAGTAGACGTGAGCAGTTCTTC

j_gene: TRBJ2-1
d_gene: TRBD2
abundance: once
v_gene: TRBV6-4
CDR3aa: CASSDSGGSGDEQFF
CDR3nt: TGTGCCAGCAGTGACTCTGGCGGGAGTGGGGATGAGCAGTTCTTC

j_gene: TRBJ2-7
d_gene: -
abundance: -
v_gene: TRBV7-9
CDR3aa: CASSLGDTYEQYF
CDR3nt: TGTGCCAGCAGCTTAGGGGACACTTACGAGCAGTACTTC

j_gene: TRBJ2-7
d_gene: -
abundance: once
v_gene: TRBV6-5
CDR3aa: CASTNEGYEQYF
CDR3nt: TGTGCCAGCACAAACGAGGGCTACGAGCAGTACTTC

j_gene: TRBJ2-3
d_gene: -
abundance: -
v_gene: TRBV2
CDR3aa: CASSESQPRTDTQYF
CDR3nt: TGTGCCAGCAGTGAATCTCAGCCGAGGACAGATACGCAGTATTTT

j_gene: TRBJ2-1
d_gene: -
abundance: -
v_gene: TRBV4-3
CDR3aa: CASSQDLGQGRNEQFF
CDR3nt: TGCGCCAGCAGCCAAGATCTGGGTCAGGGGAGAAATGAGCAGTTCTTC

j_gene: TRBJ2-5
d_gene: -
abundance: -
v_gene: TRBV5-4
CDR3aa: CASSLWGGGETQYF
CDR3nt: TGTGCCAGCAGCTTGTGGGGGGGCGGAGAGACCCAGTACTTC

j_gene: TRBJ2-1
d_gene: TRBD2
abundance: once
v_gene: TRBV19
CDR3aa: CASSQGLLDEQFF
CDR3nt: TGTGCCAGTAGCCAGGGACTATTGGATGAGCAGTTCTTC

j_gene: TRBJ2-7
d_gene: TRBD2
abundance: -
v_gene: TRBV11-1
CDR3aa: CASRISGGSYEQYF
CDR3nt: TGTGCCAGCAGGATTAGCGGGGGATCCTACGAGCAGTACTTC

j_gene: TRBJ2-7
d_gene: TRBD2
abundance: -
v_gene: TRBV30
CDR3aa: CAWSGGGWDGPYEQYF
CDR3nt: TGTGCCTGGAGTGGGGGGGGATGGGACGGACCCTACGAGCAGTACTTC

j_gene: TRBJ2-1
d_gene: TRBD2
abundance: -
v_gene: TRBV4-1
CDR3aa: CASSPSSIGLAAGNEQFF
CDR3nt: TGCGCCAGCAGCCCAAGCTCCATTGGACTAGCGGCAGGCAATGAGCAGTTCTTC

j_gene: TRBJ2-2
d_gene: TRBD1
abundance: -
v_gene: TRBV10-3
CDR3aa: CAISESTGRGTGELFF
CDR3nt: TGTGCCATCAGTGAGTCGACAGGGCGAGGGACCGGGGAGCTGTTTTTT

j_gene: TRBJ2-7
d_gene: -
abundance: -
v_gene: TRBV19
CDR3aa: CASSKARDSYEQYF
CDR3nt: TGTGCCAGTAGTAAAGCCAGGGACTCCTACGAGCAGTACTTC

j_gene: TRBJ1-1
d_gene: -
abundance: -
v_gene: TRBV25-1
CDR3aa: CASSPFSESAEAFF
CDR3nt: TGTGCCAGCAGTCCGTTCAGCGAGTCTGCTGAAGCTTTCTTT

j_gene: TRBJ1-1
d_gene: -
abundance: few
v_gene: TRBV19
CDR3aa: CASSMRQGKGTEAFF
CDR3nt: TGTGCCAGTAGTATGAGGCAGGGGAAGGGGACTGAAGCTTTCTTT

j_gene: TRBJ2-7
d_gene: -
abundance: -
v_gene: TRBV29-1
CDR3aa: CSVSRQSYEQYF
CDR3nt: TGCAGCGTTAGCAGACAGTCCTACGAGCAGTACTTC